Detailed here is one T cell receptor beta chain. Its antigen is unknown. The entry originates in a study of monozygotic twins with inflammatory bowel disease. T cells were not sorted, and total RNA was isolated straight from whole blood. Study-wide results and limits: The analysis failed to separate different T cell subtypes. There was no support for any single strong signal or clonotype associated with IBD.

Each UMI, carrying a 6-nucleotide sample barcode, came from template switching. TCRdb re-called the 5' RACE reads and catalogs CDR3 proteins one per entry, DNA excluded. This sample's table has over 150,000 distinct CDR3 sequences. CDR1 is KGHDR and CDR2 is SFDVKD in the germline V gene. The CDR3 is 15 amino acids. This TCR was recovered from a human donor with ulcerative colitis or Crohn's disease, or a healthy co-twin of an affected twin (not recorded which). V gene TRBV24-1 combines with J gene TRBJ2-3; the D gene TCRdb calls, TRBD2, cannot be checked with no DNA. The sample consisted of blood. The CDR3 protein is CATSEGGFSTDTQYF.